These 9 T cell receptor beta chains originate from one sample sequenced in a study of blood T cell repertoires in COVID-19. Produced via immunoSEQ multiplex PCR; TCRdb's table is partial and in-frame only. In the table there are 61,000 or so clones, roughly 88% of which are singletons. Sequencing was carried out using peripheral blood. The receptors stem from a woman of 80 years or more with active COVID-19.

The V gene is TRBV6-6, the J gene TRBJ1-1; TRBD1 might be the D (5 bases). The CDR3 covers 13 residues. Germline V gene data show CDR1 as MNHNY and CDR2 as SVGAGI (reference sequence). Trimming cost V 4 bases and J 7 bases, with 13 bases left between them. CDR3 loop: CASSSHQGGEAFF. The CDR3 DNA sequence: TGTGCCAGCAGTTCCCACCAGGGAGGTGAAGCTTTCTTT.

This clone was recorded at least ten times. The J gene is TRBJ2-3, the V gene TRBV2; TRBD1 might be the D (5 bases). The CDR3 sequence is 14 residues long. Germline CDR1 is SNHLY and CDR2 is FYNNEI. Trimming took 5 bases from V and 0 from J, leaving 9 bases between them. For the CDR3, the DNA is TGTGCCAGCAGTCAGGGCTCTAGCACAGATACGCAGTATTTT. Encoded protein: CASSQGSSTDTQYF.

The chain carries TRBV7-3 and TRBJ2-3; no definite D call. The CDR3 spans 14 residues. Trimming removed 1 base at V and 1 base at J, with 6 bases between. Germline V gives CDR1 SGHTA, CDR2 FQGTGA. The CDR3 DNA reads TGTGCCAGCAGCTTAAAACAGCGCACAGATACGCAGTATTTT. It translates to CASSLKQRTDTQYF.

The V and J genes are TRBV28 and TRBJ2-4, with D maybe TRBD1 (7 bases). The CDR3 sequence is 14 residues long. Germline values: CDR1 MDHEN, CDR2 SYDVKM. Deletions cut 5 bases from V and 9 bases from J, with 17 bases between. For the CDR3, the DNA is TGTGCCAGCAGTCCAGGGGGGCCGAGGGGCATTCAGTACTTC. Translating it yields CASSPGGPRGIQYF.

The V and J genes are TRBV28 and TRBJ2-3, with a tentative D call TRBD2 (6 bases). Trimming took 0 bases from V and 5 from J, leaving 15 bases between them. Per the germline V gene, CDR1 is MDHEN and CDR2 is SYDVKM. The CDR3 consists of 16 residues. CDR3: CASSLWGWRGGDTQYF. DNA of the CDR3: TGTGCCAGCAGTTTATGGGGATGGCGGGGCGGAGATACGCAGTATTTT.

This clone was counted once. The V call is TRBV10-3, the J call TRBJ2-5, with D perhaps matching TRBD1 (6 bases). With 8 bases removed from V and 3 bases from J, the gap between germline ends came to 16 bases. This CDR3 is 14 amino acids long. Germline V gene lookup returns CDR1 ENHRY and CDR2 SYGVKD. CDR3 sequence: CAISAQGWEETQYF. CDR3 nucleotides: TGTGCCATCTCCGCACAGGGTTGGGAAGAGACCCAGTACTTC.

The CDR3 sequence is CASSYKIDRENYGYTF. The CDR3 DNA follows: TGTGCCAGCAGTTATAAAATAGACAGGGAAAACTATGGCTACACCTTC. J is TRBJ1-2 and V is TRBV5-6; 7 nucleotides match TRBD1. The CDR3 runs 16 residues. CDR1 is SGHDT and CDR2 is YYEEEE in the germline V gene. Trimming took 5 bases from V and 2 from J; bases not matched to a gene: 12.

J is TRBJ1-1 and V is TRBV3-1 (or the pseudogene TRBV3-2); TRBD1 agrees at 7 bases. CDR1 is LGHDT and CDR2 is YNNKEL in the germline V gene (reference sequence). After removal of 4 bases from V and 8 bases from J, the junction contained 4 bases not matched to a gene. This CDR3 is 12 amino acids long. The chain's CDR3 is CASSLYRGEAFF. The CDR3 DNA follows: TGTGCCAGCAGCCTGTACAGGGGCGAAGCTTTCTTT.

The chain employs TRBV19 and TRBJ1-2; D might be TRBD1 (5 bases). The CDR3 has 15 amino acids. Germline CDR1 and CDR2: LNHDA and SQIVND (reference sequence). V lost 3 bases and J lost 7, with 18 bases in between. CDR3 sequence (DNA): TGTGCCAGTAGTATTTCTCCGGACGGGGGTGGTGGCTACACCTTC. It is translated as CASSISPDGGGGYTF. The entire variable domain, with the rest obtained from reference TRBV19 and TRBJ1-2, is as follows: DGGITQSPKYLFRKEGQNVTLSCEQNLNHDAMYWYRQDPGQGLRLIYYSQIVNDFQKGDIAEGYSVSREKKESFPLTVTSAQKNPTAFYLCASSISPDGGGGYTFGSGTRLTVV.